The text below deals with one T cell receptor (beta chain). No antigen is known for it. No much larger clonotype is one base removed from it; base qualities were not supplied. The CDR3 regions of human TCRbeta chains were subjected to immunosequencing. The published analysis was carried out like this. Repertoire TCRs were matched against a reference library of SARS-CoV-2-specific TCRs generated with the MIRA antigen-specificity platform. Breadth was defined as the fraction of unique TCRs that were SARS-CoV-2-associated. Depth was defined as the fraction of total T cells that were SARS-CoV-2-associated. Using the MIRA data, each spike-specific TCR was mapped to the spike region that the TCR reacts to and placed in a CD4 or CD8 class. Log10-transformed breadth and depth values were compared by one-way ANOVA with Sidak's multiple comparisons tests. TCRdb's version of the immuneACCESS table is confined to in-frame rearrangements and falls short of the full clone set. An unresolved V gene accounts for under half of the shortfall where checked; the remainder is of unknown origin. The DNA gave D and trimming, while V, J and clone size come from that table. The sample data list 150,000 to 200,000 clones, and about nine tenths of these were observed just once. The ten largest clones add up to approximately 2.9% of the sample.

The data originate from a study of T cell responses to AZD1222 COVID-19 vaccine (dated by TCRdb to the early 2020s). As for the study more broadly: Because spike-specific TCR depth and breadth did not differ between the two schedules, AZD1222 recipients who got a second dose at roughly 4 weeks were pooled with those who got a second dose at roughly 12 weeks. A total of around 240 trial participants underwent TCR sequencing, of whom under 220 had received two doses of AZD1222 and 26 had received two doses of the MenACWY control vaccine. Trial participants were enrolled into age subgroups of 18-55, 56-69 and 70-plus years, which contained 148, 28 and 57 TCR-sequenced participants, respectively. Here is what the overall study found, with its caveats: In the small 56-69-year group, the increase in depth fell short of significance, most likely because of low power. Reportedly, almost half of the unique spike-specific TCRs recognized epitopes lying outside the regions that are mutated in the B.1.351 and B.1.1.7 variants. No day 14 peak-response samples were available, so repertoires were characterized only after the peak T cell response. A significant rise in spike-specific TCR breadth and depth was observed after two AZD1222 doses relative to day 0 and relative to MenACWY recipients. Conclusions about previously exposed vaccinees are limited, since just a handful of AZD1222 recipients were seropositive for SARS-CoV-2 at baseline. The whole spike protein was spanned by vaccine-associated CD4 TCRs, and dominant responses were seen in regions 160-218 and 743-854. Most participants were white British and females outnumbered males, and the authors suggested that clonal diversity may have been underestimated.

The meaning of the sample's time point label: baseline before first vaccination. Vaccinee samples were obtained from the UK trials COV001 and COV002, which included a single-blind randomized controlled phase 2/3 trial of AZD1222 (ChAdOx1 nCoV-19) in healthy adults. For TCRbeta chain sequencing, PBMC samples were collected from trial participants at day 0 and at day 28 after the second dose. The source material was peripheral blood, sampled on day 0 of AZD1222 vaccination. The receptor was isolated from an adult in good health.

The CDR3 region reads CASSPQGGSYEQYF. The DNA sequence is given as TGTGCCAGCTCACCACAGGGGGGCAGCTACGAGCAGTACTTC. The chain links TRBV18 with TRBJ2-7, with the D call perhaps TRBD1 or TRBD2, each one matching 6 bases. Including the terminal cysteine and phenylalanine, the CDR3 comprises 14 residues. Of the read, only the CDR3 DNA is kept; its 42 bases are in frame from base 1. Per the germline V gene, KGHSH is the CDR1 and LQKENI is the CDR2. The junction carries 10 bases between V and J, which are trimmed by 1 base and 3 bases respectively.